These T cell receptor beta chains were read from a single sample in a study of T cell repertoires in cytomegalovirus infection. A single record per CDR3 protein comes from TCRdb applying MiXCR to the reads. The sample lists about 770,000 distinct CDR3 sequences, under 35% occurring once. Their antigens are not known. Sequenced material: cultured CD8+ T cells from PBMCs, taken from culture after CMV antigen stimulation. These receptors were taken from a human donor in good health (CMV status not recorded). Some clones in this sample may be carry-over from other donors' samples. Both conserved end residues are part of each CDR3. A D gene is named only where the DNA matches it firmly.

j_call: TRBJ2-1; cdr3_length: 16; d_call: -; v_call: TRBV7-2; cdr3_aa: CASSLQGPYSYNEQFF
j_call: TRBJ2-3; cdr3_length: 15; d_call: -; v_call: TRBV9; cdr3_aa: CASSAPQGGADTQYF
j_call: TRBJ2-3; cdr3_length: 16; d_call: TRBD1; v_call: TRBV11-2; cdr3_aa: CASSFLDRAATDTQYF
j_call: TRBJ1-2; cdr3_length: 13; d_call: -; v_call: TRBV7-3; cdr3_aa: CASGTPGTYGYTF
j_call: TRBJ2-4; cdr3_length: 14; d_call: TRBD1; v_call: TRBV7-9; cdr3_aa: CASSPGTGNYIQYF
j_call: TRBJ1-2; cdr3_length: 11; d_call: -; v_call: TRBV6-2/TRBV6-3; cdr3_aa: CASHTSDGYTF
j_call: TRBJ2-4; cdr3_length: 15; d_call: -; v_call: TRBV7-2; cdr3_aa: CASSLLRGAKNIQYF
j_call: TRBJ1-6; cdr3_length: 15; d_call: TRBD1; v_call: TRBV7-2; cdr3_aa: CASSLDTGGNSPLHF
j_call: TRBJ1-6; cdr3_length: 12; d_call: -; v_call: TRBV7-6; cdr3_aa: CASTYGNSPLHF
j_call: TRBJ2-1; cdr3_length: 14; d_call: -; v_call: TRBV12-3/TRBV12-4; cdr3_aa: CASRRTETYNEQFF
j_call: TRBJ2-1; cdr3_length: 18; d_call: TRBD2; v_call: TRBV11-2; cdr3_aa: CASSLRLAGANSYNEQFF
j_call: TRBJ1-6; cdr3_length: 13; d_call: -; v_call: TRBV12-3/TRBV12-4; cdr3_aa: CASSSVIGSPLHF
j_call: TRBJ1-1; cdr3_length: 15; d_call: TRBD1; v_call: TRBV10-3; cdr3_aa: CAISYRGSPDTEAFF
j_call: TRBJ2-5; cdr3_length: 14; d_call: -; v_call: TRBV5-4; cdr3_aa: CSSGLPEVEETQYF
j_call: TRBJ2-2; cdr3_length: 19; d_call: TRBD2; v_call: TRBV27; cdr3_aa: CASSFSAGLAGGPGGELFF
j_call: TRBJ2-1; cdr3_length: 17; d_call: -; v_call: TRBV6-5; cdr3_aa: CASSYSIGGRSYNEQFF
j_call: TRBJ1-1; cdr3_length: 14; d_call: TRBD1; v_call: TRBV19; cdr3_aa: CASKRDSVYTEAFF
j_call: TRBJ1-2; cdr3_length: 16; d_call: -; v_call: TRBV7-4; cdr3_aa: CASSSPGTPANYGYTF
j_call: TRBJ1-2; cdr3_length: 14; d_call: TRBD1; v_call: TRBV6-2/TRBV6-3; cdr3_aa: CASSHRGANYGYTF
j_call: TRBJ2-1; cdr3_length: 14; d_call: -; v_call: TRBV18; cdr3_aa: CASSPTKFGNEQFF
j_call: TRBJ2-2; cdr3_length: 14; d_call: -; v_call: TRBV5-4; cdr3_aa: CASLAGGGTGELFF
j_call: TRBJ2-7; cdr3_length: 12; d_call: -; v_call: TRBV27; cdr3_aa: CASSSRAGEQYF
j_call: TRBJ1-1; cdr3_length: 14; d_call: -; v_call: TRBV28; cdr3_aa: CASSPPNRDWEAFF
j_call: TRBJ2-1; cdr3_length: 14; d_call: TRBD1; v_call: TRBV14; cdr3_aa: CASSRWTGMNEQFF
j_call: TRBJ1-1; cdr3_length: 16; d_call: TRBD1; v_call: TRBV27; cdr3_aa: CASSLGQGGGNTEAFF
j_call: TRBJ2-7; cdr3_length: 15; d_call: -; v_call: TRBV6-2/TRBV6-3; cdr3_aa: CASSPKVNLIYEQYF
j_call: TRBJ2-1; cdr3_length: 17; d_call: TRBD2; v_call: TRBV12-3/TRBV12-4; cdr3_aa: CASIPGTSGTSYNEQFF
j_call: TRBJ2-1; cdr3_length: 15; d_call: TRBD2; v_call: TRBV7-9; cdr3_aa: CASSVASGGAGEQFF
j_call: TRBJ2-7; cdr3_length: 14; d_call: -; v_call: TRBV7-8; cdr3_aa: CASSVGTPTYEQYF
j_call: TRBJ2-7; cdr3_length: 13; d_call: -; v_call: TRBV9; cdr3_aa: CASSHTDRYEQYF
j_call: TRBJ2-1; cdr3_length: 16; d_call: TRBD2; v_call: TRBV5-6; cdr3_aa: CASSWGLAGPYNEQFF
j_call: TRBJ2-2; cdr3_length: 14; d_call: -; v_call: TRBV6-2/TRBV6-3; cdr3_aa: CASINRKNTGELFF